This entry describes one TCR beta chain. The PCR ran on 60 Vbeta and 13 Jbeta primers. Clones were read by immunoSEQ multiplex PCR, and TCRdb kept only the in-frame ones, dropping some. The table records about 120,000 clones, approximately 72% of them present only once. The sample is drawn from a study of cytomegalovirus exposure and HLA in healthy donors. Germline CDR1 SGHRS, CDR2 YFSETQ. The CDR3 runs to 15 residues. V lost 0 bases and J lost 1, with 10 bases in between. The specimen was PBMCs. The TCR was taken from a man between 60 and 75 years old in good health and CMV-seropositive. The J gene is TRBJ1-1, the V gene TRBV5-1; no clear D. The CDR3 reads CASSLVGVSNTEAFF. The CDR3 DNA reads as TGCGCCAGCAGCTTGGTCGGGGTATCGAACACTGAAGCTTTCTTT.